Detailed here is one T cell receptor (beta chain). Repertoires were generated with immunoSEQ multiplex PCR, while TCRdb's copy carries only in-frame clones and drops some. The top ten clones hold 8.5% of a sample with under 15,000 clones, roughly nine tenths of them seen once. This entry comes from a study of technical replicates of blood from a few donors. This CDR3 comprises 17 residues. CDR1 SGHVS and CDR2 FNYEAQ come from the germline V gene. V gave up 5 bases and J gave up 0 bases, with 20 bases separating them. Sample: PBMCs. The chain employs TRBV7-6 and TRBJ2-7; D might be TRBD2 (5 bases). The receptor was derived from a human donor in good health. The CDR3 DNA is TGTGCCAGCAGCGTCCCTCGCGGTACTAGAAACTCCTACGAGCAGTACTTC. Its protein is CASSVPRGTRNSYEQYF.